This T cell receptor beta chain came from a study of blood T cell repertoires in COVID-19. The overall study: Sources were T cells, B-cell-depleted T cells, or PBMCs; the material itself was cDNA or gDNA.

Authors' processing steps: Scientists estimated how many nucleated cells there were by amplifying reference gene primers. Repertoires were generated with immunoSEQ multiplex PCR, while TCRdb's copy carries only in-frame clones and drops some. V and J calls and clone size are copied from that table; D and trimming were computed from the DNA. The sample lists 200,000 to 250,000 clones, 82% occurring once. This clone was seen a single time. One Seattle source followed patients from active infection through their disease course. The CDR3 is made up of 11 amino acids. V was pared by 0 bases and J by 8 bases, with 4 bases between. In germline, CDR1 is LGHDT, CDR2 YNNKEL (reference sequence).

The sequence was collected from a woman over 75 with COVID-19, enrolled during active disease. The sequenced sample was peripheral blood. The chain joins TRBV3-1 (or the pseudogene TRBV3-2) to TRBJ1-2; D is uncertain. The CDR3 sequence: CASSQESGYTF. The CDR3 DNA sequence: TGTGCCAGCAGCCAAGAAAGCGGCTACACCTTC.